A single sample is the source of the 13 T cell receptor beta chains below, sequenced in a study of blood T cell repertoires in COVID-19 (dated by TCRdb to 2018 to 2020). Library generation was performed with the immunoSEQ multiplex PCR assay. This immuneACCESS table, as held by TCRdb, lists in-frame sequences with V and J called but not all clones. Of the missing ones, under half trace to an unresolved V gene in checked studies; the others have no known cause. The sample table records about 240,000 clones; roughly 86% of these occur just once. Jointly, the top ten make up just over 2.5% of the sample. What was sequenced was PBMCs or T cells enriched from blood (not recorded which). These receptors came from a woman aged 30 to 39 with acute COVID-19.

The chain combines TRBV11-2 with TRBJ2-1; 7 nucleotides line up with TRBD2. With 0 bases clipped from V and 3 bases from J, the junction kept 5 bases outside the gene matches. The CDR3 has 16 amino acids. Germline CDR1 reads SGHAT; CDR2 reads FQNNGV. The CDR3 DNA reads as TGTGCCAGCAGCTTAGATGGGTCGGGGGGCTACAATGAGCAGTTCTTC. Amino acids: CASSLDGSGGYNEQFF.

The chain joins TRBV5-6 to TRBJ1-1; no clear D gene. The CDR3 runs 12 residues. Looked up from germline, CDR1 is SGHDT and CDR2 is YYEEEE. The ends were cut back, 7 bases at V and 4 bases at J, with 11 bases in the middle. CDR3 coding DNA: TGTGCCAGCGGACGGGGAGGCACTGAAGCTTTCTTT. Its translation is CASGRGGTEAFF. Drawing the rest from reference TRBV5-6 and TRBJ1-1, the complete variable domain is DAGVTQSPTHLIKTRGQQVTLRCSPKSGHDTVSWYQQALGQGPQFIFQYYEEEERQRGNFPDRFSGHQFPNYSSELNVNALLLGDSALYLCASGRGGTEAFFGQGTRLTVV.

The chain joins TRBV6-5 to TRBJ1-1; 8 bases fit TRBD1. Germline CDR1 is MNHEY and CDR2 is SVGAGI. The CDR3 runs to 13 residues. V dropped 6 bases and J dropped 5; count of bases not matched to a gene: 5. The CDR3 DNA sequence: TGTGCCAGCAGCCTGGGACAGGAGACTGAAGCTTTCTTT. It codes for CASSLGQETEAFF.

This clone was seen only a few times. The rearrangement links TRBV27 to TRBJ2-1; TRBD1 agrees at 7 bases. The CDR3 is 16 residues long. V was clipped by 6 bases and J by 0 bases; unmatched bases: 8. Germline CDR1 is MNHEY and CDR2 is SMNVEV (reference sequence). DNA of the CDR3: TGTGCCAGCAGACCCTTACAGGGGCCCTCCTACAATGAGCAGTTCTTC. Residues: CASRPLQGPSYNEQFF.

The rearrangement uses TRBV7-2 and TRBJ2-6, with 7 bases fitting TRBD2. Per the germline V gene, CDR1 is SGHTA and CDR2 is FQGNSA. Losses at the gene ends were 2 bases for V and 2 bases for J; bases not matched to a gene: 12. The CDR3 is 19 residues long. CDR3 amino acids: CASSLIRGDWIAGANVLTF. For the CDR3, the DNA is TGTGCCAGCAGCTTAATACGGGGGGATTGGATTGCTGGGGCCAACGTCCTGACTTTC.

A single count supports this clone. Other DNA variants within this sample encode the same CDR3. J is TRBJ1-1 and V is TRBV11-2, with D unclear. V was trimmed by 1 base and J by 0 bases, leaving 6 bases between them. The CDR3 covers 14 residues. From germline, CDR1 is SGHAT and CDR2 FQNNGV. CDR3 sequence (DNA): TGTGCCAGCAGCTTAGGTATAGTGAACACTGAAGCTTTCTTT. It is translated as CASSLGIVNTEAFF. The full variable domain, its missing parts supplied by reference TRBV11-2 and TRBJ1-1, is EAGVAQSPRYKIIEKRQSVAFWCNPISGHATLYWYQQILGQGPKLLIQFQNNGVVDDSQLPKDRFSAERLKGVDSTLKIQPAKLEDSAVYLCASSLGIVNTEAFFGQGTRLTVV.

The genes are TRBV4-1 and TRBJ1-5; the D is unclear. V was cut by 0 bases and J by 5 bases, with 17 bases left in between. CDR1 and CDR2 from the germline V gene are MGHRA and YSYEKL. The CDR3 covers 17 residues. The CDR3 is CASSQDGGRLADQPQHF. CDR3 sequence (DNA): TGCGCCAGCAGCCAAGATGGAGGCCGGTTGGCCGATCAGCCCCAGCATTTT.

V gene TRBV7-9 combines with J gene TRBJ2-7, with 7 nucleotides matching TRBD2. With V trimmed by 2 bases and J by 5 bases, 15 bases remained unmatched. Germline values: CDR1 SEHNR, CDR2 FQNEAQ (reference sequence). The CDR3 is 17 amino acids. The chain's CDR3 is CASSLYSGGGLPDEQYF. Here the CDR3 DNA reads TGTGCCAGCAGCTTATATAGTGGGGGAGGGCTTCCCGACGAGCAGTACTTC. Filled out from reference TRBV7-9 and TRBJ2-7, the complete variable domain reads DTGVSQNPRHKITKRGQNVTFRCDPISEHNRLYWYRQTLGQGPEFLTYFQNEAQLEKSRLLSDRFSAERPKGSFSTLEIQRTEQGDSAMYLCASSLYSGGGLPDEQYFGPGTRLTVT.

This sequence joins TRBV28 and TRBJ2-7, with TRBD1 matching 8 bases. Germline trimming cut 8 bases from V and 2 bases from J; bases unmatched to any gene: 11. In germline, CDR1 is MDHEN, CDR2 SYDVKM. The CDR3 contains 15 residues. CDR3 in amino acids: CASLEPGGKTYEQYF. As DNA, the CDR3 is TGTGCCAGCCTGGAACCAGGGGGCAAGACCTACGAGCAGTACTTC.

This chain links TRBV6-5 with TRBJ2-3, with 8 bases that match TRBD2. This CDR3 contains 13 residues. V lost 6 bases and J lost 6; bases outside the gene matches: 5. CDR1 is MNHEY and CDR2 is SVGAGI in the germline V gene. For the CDR3, the DNA is TGTGCCAGCAGGGGACTAGGTTTTGATACGCAGTATTTT. It is translated as CASRGLGFDTQYF.

This chain uses TRBV4-3 with TRBJ2-7; TRBD2 aligns across 12 bases. CDR1 LGHNA and CDR2 YSLEER come from the germline V gene. V was pared by 0 bases and J by 2 bases, with 8 bases of the junction left unmatched. This CDR3 is built from 18 residues. The CDR3, as DNA: TGCGCCAGCAGCCAAGATTTGGCTAGCGGGGGGGTAGCCTACGAGCAGTACTTC. Its translation: CASSQDLASGGVAYEQYF.

The chain links TRBV25-1 to TRBJ1-3; D remains ambiguous. V was trimmed by 4 bases and J by 7 bases, leaving 11 bases between them. Germline V gives CDR1 MGHDK, CDR2 SYGVNS. CDR3 length equals 13 residues. CDR3 sequence (DNA): TGTGCCAGCAGTGTCGTAGGGAGTAACACCATATATTTT. Its translation: CASSVVGSNTIYF.

The chain has TRBV6-4 and TRBJ2-3; possible D gene TRBD1, 6 bases. Trimming removed 6 bases at V and 3 bases at J, with 25 bases between. The CDR3 runs to 18 residues. Germline assignment: CDR1 MRHNA and CDR2 SNTAGT. The CDR3: CASSNGGEGVGDTDTQYF. Written as DNA, the CDR3 is TGTGCCAGCAGCAACGGAGGAGAGGGGGTAGGAGATACAGATACGCAGTATTTT.